Following are 27 T cell receptor beta chains from one sample sequenced in a study of cytomegalovirus exposure and HLA in healthy donors. PCR primers comprised 60 Vbeta and 13 Jbeta primers. Using immunoSEQ multiplex PCR, the repertoire was profiled, and TCRdb retains in-frame clones only, with some absent. The table shows more than 120,000 clones, with around 75% occurring only once. The sample consisted of PBMCs. The receptors originated from a woman younger than 45 in good health and CMV-seronegative.

The CDR3 sequence: CASSEQGDTGELFF. DNA of the CDR3: TGTGCCAGCAGTGAACAGGGCGACACCGGGGAGCTGTTTTTT. The genes are TRBV6-4 and TRBJ2-2; a possible D gene is TRBD1 (6 bases). V was trimmed by 3 bases and J by 3 bases, leaving 8 bases between them. CDR1 MRHNA and CDR2 SNTAGT come from the germline V gene. The CDR3 totals 14 residues.

The V call is TRBV6-1, the J call TRBJ2-7, with D maybe TRBD1 (5 bases). Deletions cut 5 bases from V and 6 bases from J, with 20 bases between. Germline V CDR1 and CDR2: MNHNS, SASEGT. The CDR3 runs to 15 residues. Here the CDR3 DNA reads TGTGCCAGCAGTTTTAGCAGGGTTTGGATTAGCGAGCAGTACTTC. This gives the protein CASSFSRVWISEQYF.

CDR3 sequence (DNA): TGTGCCTGGAGTGTAAACATCATGAACACTGAAGCTTTCTTT. Protein sequence: CAWSVNIMNTEAFF. V and J are TRBV30 and TRBJ1-1; no firm D call. The V gene's germline CDR1 is GTSNPN and CDR2 SVGIG (reference sequence). The V and J ends lost 0 bases and 0 bases respectively, with 8 bases between them. There are 14 residues in the CDR3.

This clone is labeled as medium-sized. This chain links TRBV4-3 with TRBJ2-7, with D possibly being TRBD2 (5 bases). The CDR3 has 16 amino acids. Germline V gives CDR1 LGHNA, CDR2 YSLEER. Trimming took off 0 bases at V and 3 bases at J, with 15 bases between the two ends. The CDR3 loop reads CASSQEFAGKIYEQYF. As DNA, the CDR3 is TGCGCCAGCAGCCAAGAATTCGCGGGCAAGATCTACGAGCAGTACTTC.

The genes are TRBV9 and TRBJ2-5; the D is unclear. Germline V CDR1 and CDR2: SGDLS, YYNGEE. The CDR3 totals 13 residues. The V end lost 0 bases, the J end lost 5 bases, and 8 bases lay between the germline ends. In nucleotides, the CDR3 is TGTGCCAGCAGCGTAGACGGTTGGGAGACCCAGTACTTC. Protein sequence: CASSVDGWETQYF.

The chain uses TRBV5-1 and TRBJ1-2, with TRBD1 matching 8 bases. Germline assignment: CDR1 SGHRS and CDR2 YFSETQ. V lost 0 bases to trimming and J lost 4 bases; unmatched junction nucleotides: 2. The CDR3 sequence is 14 residues long. This CDR3 reads CASSLGQGTYGYTF. CDR3 DNA sequence: TGCGCCAGCAGCTTGGGACAGGGGACCTATGGCTACACCTTC.

V usage is TRBV6-4 and J usage is TRBJ1-6; D unresolved. CDR3 length: 15 amino acids. Per germline, CDR1 MRHNA and CDR2 SNTAGT. Trimming shortened V by 2 bases and J by 0 bases, and 5 bases separated the two germline ends. CDR3 in amino acids: CASSDRGSYNSPLHF. The CDR3 nucleotides read TGTGCCAGCAGTGACCGGGGCTCCTATAATTCACCCCTCCACTTT.

The chain is built from TRBV7-3 and TRBJ2-2, with TRBD2 matching over 8 bases. Germline V gene sequence: CDR1 SGHTA, CDR2 FQGTGA. The trim removed 5 bases at V and 8 bases at J, leaving 7 bases unmatched. The CDR3 loop spans 14 amino acids. The CDR3 DNA follows: TGTGCCAGCAGCACGGGACTAGGCCCTGGGGAGCTGTTTTTT. The encoded protein is CASSTGLGPGELFF.

The chain recombines TRBV7-9 with TRBJ1-1; 8 bases align to TRBD1. This CDR3 spans 15 amino acids. CDR1 is SEHNR, CDR2 FQNEAQ, per germline (reference sequence). After removal of 5 bases from V and 7 bases from J, the junction contained 12 bases not matched to a gene. DNA of the CDR3: TGTGCCAGCAGCCACGCACAGGGGGTAATGAGTGAAGCTTTCTTT. It encodes CASSHAQGVMSEAFF.

This clone was detected a few times. The chain combines TRBV18 with TRBJ1-4, with D perhaps TRBD1 (5 bases). CDR1 is KGHSH, CDR2 LQKENI, per germline. V was clipped by 8 bases and J by 5 bases, with 18 bases between them. This CDR3 contains 15 residues. In DNA form, the CDR3 reads TGTGCCAGCGCAACCCGGGGGGGTTTAAATGAAAAACTGTTTTTT. Translation gives CASATRGGLNEKLFF. The entire variable domain, with the rest obtained from reference TRBV18 and TRBJ1-4, is as follows: NAGVMQNPRHLVRRRGQEARLRCSPMKGHSHVYWYRQLPEEGLKFMVYLQKENIIDESGMPKERFSAEFPKEGPSILRIQQVVRGDSAAYFCASATRGGLNEKLFFGSGTQLSVL.

The chain is built from TRBV19 and TRBJ1-1; D is possibly TRBD1 (6 bases). V was pared by 6 bases and J by 1 base, with 21 bases between. CDR3 length: 17 amino acids. The germline gives CDR1 LNHDA, CDR2 SQIVND (reference sequence). CDR3 DNA sequence: TGTGCCAGTAGCCTGGGGGCCCGGCTTTGGGGGAACACTGAAGCTTTCTTT. Its translation: CASSLGARLWGNTEAFF.

This chain joins TRBV19 and TRBJ1-5; D not resolved. CDR1 is LNHDA, CDR2 SQIVND, per germline (reference sequence). Trimming took 7 bases from V and 0 from J, leaving 16 bases between them. There are 16 residues in the CDR3. In DNA form, the CDR3 reads TGTGCCAGTAACCCCCGGCGGGCTAATAGCAATCAGCCCCAGCATTTT. It codes for CASNPRRANSNQPQHF. The variable domain in full, completed from reference TRBV19 and TRBJ1-5, reads DGGITQSPKYLFRKEGQNVTLSCEQNLNHDAMYWYRQDPGQGLRLIYYSQIVNDFQKGDIAEGYSVSREKKESFPLTVTSAQKNPTAFYLCASNPRRANSNQPQHFGDGTRLSIL.

Of note for this clone: Distinct nucleotide sequences in the sample also encode this CDR3. J is TRBJ2-5 and V is TRBV18; D ambiguous. The V end lost 2 bases, the J end lost 5 bases, and 3 bases lay between the germline ends. CDR3 length: 11 residues. Germline-derived CDR1 and CDR2 are KGHSH and LQKENI. CDR3 amino acids: CASSPEETQYF. The CDR3 DNA reads TGTGCCAGCTCACCAGAGGAGACCCAGTACTTC. Using reference TRBV18 and TRBJ2-5 for the parts outside the CDR3, the full variable domain is NAGVMQNPRHLVRRRGQEARLRCSPMKGHSHVYWYRQLPEEGLKFMVYLQKENIIDESGMPKERFSAEFPKEGPSILRIQQVVRGDSAAYFCASSPEETQYFGPGTRLLVL.

The V call is TRBV7-2, the J call TRBJ1-2; D might be TRBD1 (5 bases). The CDR3 is 17 amino acids. V lost 1 base to trimming and J lost 7 bases, with 22 bases between them. The germline gives CDR1 SGHTA, CDR2 FQGNSA. CDR3 residues: CASSLGRGRGPPGGYTF. The CDR3 bases are TGTGCCAGCAGCTTAGGGCGTGGGCGGGGCCCCCCCGGTGGCTACACCTTC. Based on the CDR3 plus reference TRBV7-2 and TRBJ1-2, the full variable domain is GAGVSQSPSNKVTEKGKDVELRCDPISGHTALYWYRQSLGQGLEFLIYFQGNSAPDKSGLPSDRFSAERTGGSVSTLTIQRTQQEDSAVYLCASSLGRGRGPPGGYTFGSGTRLTVV.

The chain recombines TRBV5-6 with TRBJ2-3, with TRBD2 as a possible D gene (5 bases). This CDR3 has 16 residues. Trimming removed 0 bases at V and 2 bases at J, with 13 bases between. In germline, CDR1 is SGHDT, CDR2 YYEEEE. The CDR3 DNA is TGTGCCAGCAGCTTGGCCTGGAAACGGGACACAGATACGCAGTATTTT. Protein product: CASSLAWKRDTDTQYF.

The chain links TRBV4-1 to TRBJ2-3; weak D call: TRBD2 (7 bases). V lost 2 bases to trimming and J lost 1 base, with 10 bases between them. CDR1 and CDR2 (germline): MGHRA, YSYEKL. The CDR3 runs to 15 residues. The CDR3 region is CASSQRGARTDTQYF. The CDR3 DNA is TGCGCCAGCAGCCAACGGGGGGCACGCACAGATACGCAGTATTTT.

The chain carries TRBV18 and TRBJ1-5; tentatively, D is TRBD1 (5 bases). Germline values: CDR1 KGHSH, CDR2 LQKENI. V was shortened by 5 bases and J by 3 bases, with 14 bases between the two germline ends. There are 15 residues in the CDR3. This CDR3 reads CASSSQASTNQPQHF. The CDR3 bases are TGTGCCAGCTCATCACAGGCTAGTACCAATCAGCCCCAGCATTTT.

The chain recombines TRBV28 with TRBJ2-7; 10 bases agree with TRBD2. The CDR3 spans 16 residues. The ends lost 6 bases at V and 4 bases at J; junction bases unmatched: 12. Germline V gene lookup returns CDR1 MDHEN and CDR2 SYDVKM. The CDR3 DNA follows: TGTGCCAGCAGCCTATTCTCCGGGACTAGCGAGTACGAGCAGTACTTC. Encoded protein: CASSLFSGTSEYEQYF.

The CDR3 here is CAWSAGGSYNEQFF. CDR3 DNA sequence: TGTGCCTGGAGTGCAGGGGGGTCCTACAATGAGCAGTTCTTC. V usage is TRBV30 and J usage is TRBJ2-1; D perhaps matches TRBD1 (7 bases). Trimming removed 1 base at V and 1 base at J, with 8 bases between. Germline V gene sequence: CDR1 GTSNPN, CDR2 SVGIG (reference sequence). The CDR3 spans 14 residues.

The rearrangement uses TRBV28 and TRBJ1-1, with TRBD1 matching 7 bases. The CDR3 consists of 15 residues. The J segment lost 5 bases and the V segment lost 2 bases, leaving 8 bases of the junction unmatched. Germline CDR1 MDHEN, CDR2 SYDVKM. The DNA for the CDR3 is TGTGCCAGCAGTTTAAGACAGGGAGTCGATACTGAAGCTTTCTTT. This translates into CASSLRQGVDTEAFF.

The gene calls are TRBV19 and TRBJ1-6; 8 positions agree with TRBD1. Germline lookup yields CDR1 LNHDA and CDR2 SQIVND (reference sequence). Unmatched junction bases numbered 6, after V lost 4 bases and J lost 10 bases. The CDR3 totals 14 residues. CDR3 amino acids: CASSTGGGGSPLHF. The CDR3 nucleotides are TGTGCCAGTAGTACAGGGGGCGGAGGATCACCCCTCCACTTT.

The V gene is TRBV19, the J gene TRBJ2-3, with TRBD2 identical over 8 bases. Germline lookup yields CDR1 LNHDA and CDR2 SQIVND (reference sequence). The CDR3 contains 15 residues. V shed 4 bases, J shed 0 bases, and the junction held 3 bases outside the gene matches. The DNA for the CDR3 is TGTGCCAGTAGTAGCCGGGGGGGGAGCACAGATACGCAGTATTTT. This gives the protein CASSSRGGSTDTQYF. The complete variable domain, with remaining parts taken from reference TRBV19 and TRBJ2-3, reads DGGITQSPKYLFRKEGQNVTLSCEQNLNHDAMYWYRQDPGQGLRLIYYSQIVNDFQKGDIAEGYSVSREKKESFPLTVTSAQKNPTAFYLCASSSRGGSTDTQYFGPGTRLTVL.

This chain uses TRBV6-6 with TRBJ2-7; D may be TRBD1 (6 bases). The V and J ends lost 4 bases and 5 bases respectively, with 15 bases between them. Germline V gene lookup returns CDR1 MNHNY and CDR2 SVGAGI (reference sequence). The CDR3 is 14 residues long. This CDR3 is CASSFSGGAHEQYF. DNA for the CDR3: TGTGCCAGCAGTTTCTCTGGGGGCGCCCACGAGCAGTACTTC.

The chain employs TRBV15 and TRBJ2-1; 9 bases are shared with TRBD2. The CDR3 has 17 residues. J lost 3 bases, V lost 1 base, and 7 bases had no gene match. Germline V CDR1 and CDR2: LNHNV, YYDKDF (reference sequence). The CDR3 DNA is TGTGCCACCAGCAGAGTCGGTCGGACTAGCGTCTACAATGAGCAGTTCTTC. Translating it yields CATSRVGRTSVYNEQFF.

This chain connects TRBV5-4 to TRBJ2-3; tentatively, D is TRBD2 (6 bases). CDR3 size: 15 residues. Germline V gives CDR1 SGHNT, CDR2 YYREEE (reference sequence). The V gene lost 3 bases and the J gene lost 5 bases, with 16 bases spanning the gap. The CDR3 sequence: CASSSTMAGRDTQYF. The CDR3 region has the DNA TGTGCCAGCAGCTCAACGATGGCGGGAAGAGATACGCAGTATTTT. Full variable domain (outside the CDR3, taken from reference TRBV5-4 and TRBJ2-3): ETGVTQSPTHLIKTRGQQVTLRCSSQSGHNTVSWYQQALGQGPQFIFQYYREEENGRGNFPPRFSGLQFPNYSSELNVNALELDDSALYLCASSSTMAGRDTQYFGPGTRLTVL.

This rearrangement joins TRBV19 to TRBJ2-3; 9 bases line up with TRBD1. V was pared by 6 bases and J by 9 bases, with 7 bases of the junction left unmatched. The CDR3 is 13 amino acids. The germline gives CDR1 LNHDA, CDR2 SQIVND (reference sequence). CDR3 nucleotide sequence: TGTGCCAGTAGCCAGGGGACAGGGCGAACGCAGTATTTT. Translating it yields CASSQGTGRTQYF.

Only a few counts were recorded for this clone. This rearrangement joins TRBV27 to TRBJ2-7, with 10 bases aligning to TRBD1. With 6 bases clipped from V and 1 base from J, the junction kept 9 bases outside the gene matches. The CDR3 extends over 16 amino acids. Germline V lookup: CDR1 MNHEY, CDR2 SMNVEV (reference sequence). CDR3 loop: CASRPRTGGLSYEQYF. The CDR3 DNA follows: TGTGCCAGCAGGCCTCGGACAGGGGGTTTGTCCTACGAGCAGTACTTC.